This T cell receptor beta chain was retrieved from a study of shared clonotypes between healthy human individuals. Turning to the study itself: The study enrolled a couple of women and a few men aged 18 to 49.

V lost 7 bases and J lost 5, with 12 bases in between. The V gene's germline CDR1 is MDHEN and CDR2 SYDVKM. CDR3 length: 12 amino acids. Study-wide findings and caveats: In contrast to clonotypes shared by all four donors, non-shared clonotypes had lower generation probabilities.

The authors distributed each subset's genomic DNA evenly over several immunoSEQ plates. Sequencing was performed with immunoSEQ multiplex PCR; in TCRdb, only in-frame clones are kept and a portion is missing. The data show millions of clones, with about 95% seen just once and 1.1% held by the top ten. Only CD45RO-negative cells positively selected for CCR7 counted as naive CD8 cells, so terminally differentiated effector memory CD45RA+ cells were excluded. A remark on this clone: No antigen is known for it.

The origin of this receptor is a man between 18 and 29 years old in good health. The sequenced sample consisted of naive CD8+ T cells sorted from blood. This sequence joins TRBV28 and TRBJ2-7; D is unclear. The CDR3 is CASKDLAHEQYF. CDR3 nucleotide sequence: TGTGCCAGCAAGGACCTGGCGCACGAGCAGTACTTC.